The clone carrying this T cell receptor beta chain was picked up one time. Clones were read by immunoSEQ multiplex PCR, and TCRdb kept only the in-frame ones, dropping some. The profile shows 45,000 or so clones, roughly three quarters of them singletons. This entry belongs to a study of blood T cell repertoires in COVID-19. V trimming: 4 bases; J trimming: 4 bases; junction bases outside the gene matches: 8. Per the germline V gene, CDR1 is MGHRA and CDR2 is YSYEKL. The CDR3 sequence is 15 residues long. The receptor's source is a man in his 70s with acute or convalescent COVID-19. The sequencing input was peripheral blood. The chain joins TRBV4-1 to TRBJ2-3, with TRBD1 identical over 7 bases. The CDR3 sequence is CASSPDRVRADTQYF. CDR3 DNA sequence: TGCGCCAGCAGCCCTGACAGGGTTCGGGCAGATACGCAGTATTTT.